Listed here is a single T cell receptor beta chain. Treatment specified: about 20 received Ad26.COV2.S at low or high dose, single or two shots; roughly five received placebo; per-sample allocation not given. Samples were taken on day 63 after the first vaccine or placebo injection. This specimen comes from a study of Ad26.COV2.S vaccination and SARS-CoV-2 variants. Trimming cost V 0 bases and J 0 bases, with 9 bases left between them. Germline CDR1 is ENHRY and CDR2 is SYGVKD. This CDR3 region has 15 residues. TCRdb's copy holds only in-frame clones and misses some; the assay was immunoSEQ multiplex PCR. The sample lists some 370,000 clones; roughly 80% were seen once.

The chain links TRBV10-3 to TRBJ2-7; possibly TRBD1 or TRBD2 for D (5 bases each). This sample comprised peripheral blood, obtained in a trial of Ad26.COV2.S vaccine versus placebo. The clonotype was recovered from a person between 18 and 59 years old who received the Ad26.COV2.S COVID-19 vaccine or a placebo. CDR3 DNA: TGTGCCATCAGTGAGTCTCGGGACCTCTCCTACGAGCAGTACTTC. This encodes CAISESRDLSYEQYF.